This T cell receptor beta chain was sequenced for a study of blood T cells in healthy people across ages (dated by TCRdb to between 2014 and 2017). At the level of the whole study: In model experiments, roughly one uniquely barcoded TCR beta cDNA molecule per two T cells was captured by template switching. Using deep sequencing normalized with unique cDNA molecular identifiers, the study measured how TCR beta repertoire diversity changes with age. The donors were split into four age groups: young (average 16 years), middle-aged (39), aged (more than 60) and long-lived (under 90). Using the same blood draw, the study looked at two additional independent replicas of 1 million unique cDNA reads for two donors, one aged 18 to 29 and the other aged 80 or older.

Library preparation used 5' RACE. The sequencer listed for this sample is Illumina HiSeq 2500. The second PCR ran for roughly 7 to 11 cycles and used a J-beta primer mix along with a sample-barcoded 5' primer. A unique molecular identifier was introduced onto each TCR beta cDNA molecule by a template-switch 5' adaptor carrying 12 random nucleotides. Each sample yielded at least 3 million CDR3-containing paired-end reads. All of the RNA was converted into first-strand cDNA using the Mint cDNA synthesis kit, with a TRBC-specific oligonucleotide serving as the primer. Following uracil-DNA glycosylase treatment, a first 18-cycle PCR with universal primers M1SS and BC2_uni_R was performed on all cDNA. Turning to the authors' computational methods: Each sample was normalized by randomly selecting 1 million high-quality reads, each carrying a distinct molecular identifier. Reads sharing molecular identifiers were discarded rather than binned into consensus sequences. MiTCR, with a Q25 quality threshold and the strictest error-elimination algorithm, was used for CDR3 identification, clonotype clustering and error correction. A nonparametric unseen species model using Euler transformation provided a lower-bound estimate of total TCR beta diversity. TCRdb took the public reads, trimmed them with fastp at Q25, ran MiXCR for clone calling and kept in-frame beta chains. Under each unique CDR3 protein, matching rows form one entry showing the most common genes and DNA. The V and J calls were not made by the authors but by TCRdb's processing. In this sample the table shows roughly 800,000 distinct CDR3 sequences, just under 25% of which occur a single time. The ten biggest clones cover approximately 3.7% of the sample.

Concerning this clonotype: No cognate antigen has been identified for it. Within one base of it there is no much larger clone, and no base qualities were kept.

Results and caveats for the whole study, not just this receptor: Observed TCR beta diversity per million T cells fell roughly linearly with age, and a significant reduction was already apparent by age around 40. Compared with the aged group, more naive CD4+ T cells, fewer expanded clones and increased TCR diversity were shown by the long-lived group, suggesting age selection. Total diversity estimates from one million sequenced T cells were considered lower bounds and underestimates. Observed TCR beta diversity correlated strongly with the percentage of naive T cells measured by flow cytometry. Since profiling was done on bulk unsorted PBMCs, naive and antigen-experienced compartments could not be conclusively compared. The CMV infection status of donors was not known, potentially confounding age-related changes in expanded clonotypes.

Taken from cysteine to phenylalanine, the CDR3 has 12 residues. The read is trimmed to its CDR3 DNA, 36 bases read in frame from base 1. The junction shows trimming of 4 bases on V and 6 bases on J, plus 10 bases between the germline ends. In the germline V gene, CDR1 corresponds to SQVTM and CDR2 to ANQGSEA. Donors were a few dozen systemically healthy Caucasian individuals from Russia aged 6 to 90 years. Around 9.9 milliliters of peripheral blood were collected from each donor into EDTA-treated Vacutainer tubes. PBMCs were isolated by Ficoll-Paque density-gradient centrifugation, with at least 6 million obtained per sample. Total RNA, at least 5 micrograms per sample, was extracted from PBMCs with Trizol reagent. For every donor, an aliquot of PBMCs went through flow cytometry to measure the percentages of naive CD45RAhigh/CD27high T cells. A further study also used this sample, focusing on T cells of mothers and their children. As the second publication notes: Nine systemically healthy Caucasian individuals served as donors, namely three mothers together with their six children. cDNA synthesis used all of the extracted RNA, with about 1.5 ug of RNA in each 15 ul reaction. In the second PCR, the M1S primer introduced both the sample barcodes and 2-4 random nucleotides. Over 9.5 million TCR beta CDR3 reads were obtained for each mother, and 2.7 million or so reads were obtained for each child. In both related and unrelated pairs, thymic selection shapes the output of TCR recombination in a similar way, with inherited differences having only a minor effect. Normalized repertoire overlap in related mother-child pairs was always slightly higher than in unrelated mother-child pairs, but the difference was never significant. No persistent microchimeric T cell clones were found, with a detection sensitivity of approximately 100 clones per million clonotypes. Deep NGS was used in the study to compare the TCR beta repertoires of mothers and children and to look for features that separate related mother-child pairs from unrelated individuals. The mean age was roughly 44 +/- 4 years for the mothers and approximately 11 +/- 4 years for the children. Libraries were sequenced on Illumina HiSeq 2000 with 100+100 nt paired-end reads after adapter ligation with NEBNext reagents. To prevent cross-contamination, the mother and child libraries were prepared a month apart and were sequenced in separate runs. Between roughly 500,000 and 2,300,000 distinct TCR beta clonotypes were identified per donor. Naive TCR beta clonotypes were estimated from low-frequency clonotypes matched to each donor's FACS-determined naive share, without sorting.

The sequence links TRBV29-1 to TRBJ1-5, with the identity of the D gene unclear. This TCR was sampled from a boy aged 5-17 years in good health. Sequencing input: blood. The DNA sequence is given as TGCAGCGTTGGAGGGTTCGGTCAGCCCCAGCATTTT. Its coded protein is CSVGGFGQPQHF.